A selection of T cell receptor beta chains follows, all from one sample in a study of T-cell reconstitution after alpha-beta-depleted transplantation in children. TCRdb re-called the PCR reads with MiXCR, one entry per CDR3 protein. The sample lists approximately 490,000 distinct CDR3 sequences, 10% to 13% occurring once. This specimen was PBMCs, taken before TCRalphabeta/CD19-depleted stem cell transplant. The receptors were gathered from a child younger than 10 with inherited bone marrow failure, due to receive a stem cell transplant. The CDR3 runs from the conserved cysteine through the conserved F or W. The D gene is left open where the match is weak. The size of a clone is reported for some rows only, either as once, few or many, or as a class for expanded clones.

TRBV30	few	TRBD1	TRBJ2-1	TGTGCCTGGAGCGGCGCATGGGACAGGGATTACAATGAGCAGTTCTTC	CAWSGAWDRDYNEQFF
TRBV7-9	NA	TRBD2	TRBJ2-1	TGTGCCAGCGGGGGGGGGATCTACAATGAGCAGTTCTTC	CASGGGIYNEQFF
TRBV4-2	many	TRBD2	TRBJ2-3	TGTGCCAGCAGCCAAGATATGGCGGGAGGGAGCACAGATACGCAGTATTTT	CASSQDMAGGSTDTQYF
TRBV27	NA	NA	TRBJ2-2	TGTGCCAGTTTTGATGCTATCCACACCGGGGAGCTGTTTTTT	CASFDAIHTGELFF
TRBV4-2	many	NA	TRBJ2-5	TGTGCCAGCAGAGGTCGACTGCAAGAGACCCAGTACTTC	CASRGRLQETQYF
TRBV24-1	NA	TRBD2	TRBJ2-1	TGTGCCACCAGTGACCCGACCCCTAGCGGGACGTACAATGAGCAGTTCTTC	CATSDPTPSGTYNEQFF
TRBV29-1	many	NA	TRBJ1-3	TGCAGCGTTGTCCCGACAGGATCGGCTGGAAACACCATATATTTT	CSVVPTGSAGNTIYF
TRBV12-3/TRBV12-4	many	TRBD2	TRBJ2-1	TGTGCCAGCAGAGGGACTAGCAAGCACAATGAGCAGTTCTTC	CASRGTSKHNEQFF
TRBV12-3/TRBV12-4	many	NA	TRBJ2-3	TGTGCCAGCACCGGACTCCCAGGCACAGATACGCAGTATTTT	CASTGLPGTDTQYF
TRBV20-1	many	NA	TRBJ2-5	TGCAGTGCTAGAGATGACGACAGAACCCGGGAGACCCAGTACTTC	CSARDDDRTRETQYF
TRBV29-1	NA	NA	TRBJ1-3	TGCAGCGTTGAGTACTGGGACGGCACTGGAAACACCATATATTTT	CSVEYWDGTGNTIYF
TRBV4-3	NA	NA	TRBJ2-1	TGCGCCAGCAGCCAACCGGGACAAAGCTCCTACAATGAGCAGTTCTTC	CASSQPGQSSYNEQFF
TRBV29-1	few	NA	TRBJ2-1	TGCAGCGTTGAATCGGACAAGGGAAGCTCCTACAATGAGCAGTTCTTC	CSVESDKGSSYNEQFF
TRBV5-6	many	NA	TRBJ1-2	TGTGCCAGCAGCTTGGAACAGGGCCACTATGGCTACACCTTC	CASSLEQGHYGYTF
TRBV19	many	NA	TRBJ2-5	TGTGCCAGTAGTATAGATAACAGCCAAGAGACCCAGTACTTC	CASSIDNSQETQYF
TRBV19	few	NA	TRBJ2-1	TGTGCCAGTAGTGTGACTACCCAGTCCTACAATGAGCAGTTCTTC	CASSVTTQSYNEQFF
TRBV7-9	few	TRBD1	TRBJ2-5	TGTGCCAGCAGCCCGCGGACCGGGACAGGGAGTGGGGAGACCCAGTACTTC	CASSPRTGTGSGETQYF
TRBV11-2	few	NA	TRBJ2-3	TGTGCCAGCAGCTTAGTAGGGCTAGCCGTGAGCACAGATACGCAGTATTTT	CASSLVGLAVSTDTQYF
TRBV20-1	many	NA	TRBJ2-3	TGCAGTGCTAGAGGAGGCACAGATACGCAGTATTTT	CSARGGTDTQYF
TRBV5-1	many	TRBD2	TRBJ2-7	TGCGCCAGCAGATTACTAGCGGGAGGGTTCACCTACGAGCAGTACTTC	CASRLLAGGFTYEQYF
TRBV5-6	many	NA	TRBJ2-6	TGTGCCAGCAGCTTGGTTCCGGGGGACGGGGCCAACGTCCTGACTTTC	CASSLVPGDGANVLTF
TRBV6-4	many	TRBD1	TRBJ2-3	TGTGCCAGCAGCTACGACCCTAAGGCGGGACAGGGAAATCCAGATACGCAGTATTTT	CASSYDPKAGQGNPDTQYF
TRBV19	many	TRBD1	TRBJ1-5	TGTGCCAGTAGTATTGGAGACAGGGGCAATCAGCCCCAGCATTTT	CASSIGDRGNQPQHF
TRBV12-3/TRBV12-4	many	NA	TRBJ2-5	TGTGCCAGCAGTTTAAGCGGACTTCAAGAGACCCAGTACTTC	CASSLSGLQETQYF
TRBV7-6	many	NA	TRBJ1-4	TGTGCCAGCAGCCTGGCGGGGCACGATGAAAAACTGTTTTTT	CASSLAGHDEKLFF
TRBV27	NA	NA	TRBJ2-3	TGTGCCAGCACCCCCAACGCTGACACAGATACGCAGTATTTT	CASTPNADTDTQYF
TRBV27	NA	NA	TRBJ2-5	TGTGCCAGCAGTTTATTTCTCCAAGAGACCCAGTACTTC	CASSLFLQETQYF
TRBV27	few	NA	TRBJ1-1	TGTGCCAGCAACATCGGGGGCGCGGGAACTGAAGCTTTCTTT	CASNIGGAGTEAFF
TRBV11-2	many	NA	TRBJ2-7	TGTGCCAGCAGCTTAGAGTCCCACAGGTATAACTCCTACGAGCAGTACTTC	CASSLESHRYNSYEQYF
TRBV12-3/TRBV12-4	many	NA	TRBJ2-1	TGTGCCAGCAGTCAAGGGCCAGCCAATGAGCAGTTCTTC	CASSQGPANEQFF
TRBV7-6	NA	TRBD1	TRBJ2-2	TGTGCCAGCAGCTCTAGAACAGCGACAGGGTGGGGCACCGGGGAGCTGTTTTTT	CASSSRTATGWGTGELFF
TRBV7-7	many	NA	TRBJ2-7	TGTGCCAGCAGCCCTCTTCCACAGGGTGGGGACGAGCAGTACTTC	CASSPLPQGGDEQYF
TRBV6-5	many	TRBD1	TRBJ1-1	TGTGCCAGCAGGCTGACAGGGGGCCTGGAAGCTTTCTTT	CASRLTGGLEAFF
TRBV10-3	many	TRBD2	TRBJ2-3	TGTGCCATCAGTGACGGACTAGCGGGAAGCACAGATACGCAGTATTTT	CAISDGLAGSTDTQYF
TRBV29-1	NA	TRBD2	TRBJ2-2	TGCAGCGTTTTGCGGGAGACCGGGGAGCTGTTTTTT	CSVLRETGELFF
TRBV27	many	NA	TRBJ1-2	TGTGCCAGCAGTGATCCTCCAGGCCAGGAGCTGACAGGCTACACCTTC	CASSDPPGQELTGYTF